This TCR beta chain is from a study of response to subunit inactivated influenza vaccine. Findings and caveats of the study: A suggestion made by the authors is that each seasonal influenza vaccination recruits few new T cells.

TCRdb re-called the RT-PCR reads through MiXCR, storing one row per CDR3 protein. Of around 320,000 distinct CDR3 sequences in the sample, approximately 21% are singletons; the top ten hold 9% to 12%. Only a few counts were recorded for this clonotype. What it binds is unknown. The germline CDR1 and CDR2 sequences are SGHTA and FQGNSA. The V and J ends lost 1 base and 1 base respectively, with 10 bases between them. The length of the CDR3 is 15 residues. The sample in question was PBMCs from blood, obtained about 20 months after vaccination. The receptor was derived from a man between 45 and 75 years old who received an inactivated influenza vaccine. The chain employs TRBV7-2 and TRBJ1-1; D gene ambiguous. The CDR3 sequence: CASSLVGSRNTEAFF. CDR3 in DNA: TGTGCCAGCAGCTTAGTGGGCAGCAGGAACACTGAAGCTTTCTTT. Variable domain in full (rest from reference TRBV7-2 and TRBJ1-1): GAGVSQSPSNKVTEKGKDVELRCDPISGHTALYWYRQSLGQGLEFLIYFQGNSAPDKSGLPSDRFSAERTGGSVSTLTIQRTQQEDSAVYLCASSLVGSRNTEAFFGQGTRLTVV.